The present T cell receptor (beta chain) was sequenced within a study of PD-L1 blockade in urothelial cancer (dated by TCRdb to 2017 to 2019). About the investigation overall: About nine tenths of the roughly 30 patients were males with bladder-origin urothelial cancer, and 18 of 29 reported a prior smoking history. Patients had an ECOG performance status of 0 or 1 and had received between 0 and 3 prior chemotherapy regimens. Blood samples were analyzed 3 weeks after the start of treatment (second dose) and 6 weeks after the start of treatment. Blood samples yielded a median of roughly 140,000 T cells and around 83,000 unique TCRs, with median clonality approximately 0.08. The study was an exploratory multi-omic analysis of somatic, immune and clinical correlates of response to PD-L1 blockade with atezolizumab in urothelial cancer. Pretreatment tumor samples and matched peripheral blood, collected serially before and after atezolizumab treatment, underwent TCR sequencing. Progression-free survival longer than 6 months counted as durable clinical benefit, and TCR features were additionally tested against both progression-free and overall survival. In the same patients, whole exome sequencing and RNA sequencing of pretreatment tumors were performed in addition to TCR sequencing. Durable clinical benefit was achieved by nine patients but not by the remaining 20. Approximately 30 patients had pretreatment blood TCR-seq, some 25 had at least one posttreatment blood collection, and some 25 had tumor TCR-seq.

Turning to this clone: Its antigen is currently not known. Base-call qualities are not available, and no considerably larger clone is one nucleotide away.

The time point label, as the study defines it: pretreatment peripheral blood. The Qiagen DNeasy Blood extraction kit was used to purify genomic DNA from total PBMCs and tumor samples. Collected pretreatment and during treatment, PBMCs were isolated and stored as previously described. To estimate absolute template abundance from read counts, synthetic TCR analog templates were spiked into each PCR. The immunoSEQ assay used bias-controlled V and J gene primers to amplify TCRbeta CDR3 regions from genomic DNA. Sequencing of rearranged TCRbeta segments was done at approximately 20X coverage. Turning to the authors' computational methods: Sequencing errors were corrected by clustering and CDR3s were annotated against IMGT to assign V, D and J genes. Downstream analyses used only productive TCRbeta rearrangements and left out out-of-frame or stop-codon sequences. To compute clonality, Shannon entropy was normalized by the log of the number of unique productive sequences and then subtracted from one. Clones differing between time points or between blood and tumor were identified by Fisher's exact test with Benjamini-Hochberg correction at adjusted p below 0.01. TCRdb's version of the immuneACCESS table is confined to in-frame rearrangements and falls short of the full clone set. An unresolved V gene accounts for under half of the shortfall where checked; the remainder is of unknown origin. The V and J calls and clone size come from that table; D and trimming were worked out from the DNA. The sample table contains 35,000 to 45,000 clones; only one count was recorded for 70% to 90% of them. 20% to 30% of the sample is taken by the ten largest.

The CDR3 sequence holds 14 residues, the cysteine and phenylalanine included. Solely the CDR3 DNA is kept, with 42 bases framed from the first base. For CDR1 and CDR2, the germline V gene lists SGHTA and FQGNSA. At the junction V is shortened by 1 base and J by 7 bases, with 13 bases in between. On the study overall, not on this receptor specifically: Small sample size (n of about 30) and many exploratory analyses mean the results are intended to be hypothesis-generating. Improved progression-free and overall survival was found to be associated with pretreatment peripheral blood TCR clonality below the median. At 3 weeks after the start of treatment, tumor-associated TCR clones in peripheral blood had expanded more in patients with durable benefit (n of about 22, p = 0.022).

The chain is made from TRBV7-2 and TRBJ1-2, and possibly TRBD1, on 5 matching bases. The clonotype originates from a donor at least 40 years old with urothelial cancer. The source was PBMCs, collected around atezolizumab (anti-PD-L1) treatment. The DNA is as follows: TGTGCCAGCAGCTTAGGGGCAGGGCCAACTGGCTACACCTTC. Its protein product is CASSLGAGPTGYTF.